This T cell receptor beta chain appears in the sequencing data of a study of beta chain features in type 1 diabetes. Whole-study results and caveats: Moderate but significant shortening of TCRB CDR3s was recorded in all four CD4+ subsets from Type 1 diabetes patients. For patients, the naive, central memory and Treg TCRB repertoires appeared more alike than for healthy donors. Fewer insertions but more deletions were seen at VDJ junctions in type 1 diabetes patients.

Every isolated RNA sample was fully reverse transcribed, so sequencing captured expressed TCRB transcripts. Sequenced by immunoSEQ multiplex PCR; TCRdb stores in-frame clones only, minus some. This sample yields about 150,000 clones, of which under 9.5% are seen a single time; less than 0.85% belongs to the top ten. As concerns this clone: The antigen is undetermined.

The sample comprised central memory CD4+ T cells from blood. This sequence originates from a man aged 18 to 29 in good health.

The CDR3 spells CASSPPYSAYEQYF. In DNA, the CDR3 is TGTGCCAGCTCACCACCTTATTCTGCCTACGAGCAGTACTTC. V is TRBV18 and J is TRBJ2-7; D unclear. The CDR3 spans 14 residues. Trimming stripped 0 bases from V and 2 bases from J, with 8 bases between. The germline V gene encodes CDR1 KGHSH and CDR2 LQKENI.